These T cell receptor beta chains were read from a single sample in a study of brain metastases from non-small cell lung cancer. Data came from immunoSEQ multiplex PCR; TCRdb stores just in-frame clones and leaves some out. The table shows hundreds of clones, with over 80% occurring only once. The material sequenced was tissue from a brain metastasis. All receptors derive from a donor older than 35 with non-small cell lung cancer. The CDR3 runs from the conserved cysteine through the conserved F or W. The D gene is left open where the match is weak. Size is stated for part of the rows, as once, few or many counts, or as a class when the clone is expanded.

D	size	V	J	CDR3	DNA
NA	NA	TRBV7-9	TRBJ1-2	CVSSLVWTEVGYTF	TGTGTCAGCAGCTTAGTCTGGACAGAGGTGGGCTACACCTTC
NA	NA	TRBV3-1/TRBV3-2	TRBJ2-5	CASSQAQGQVETQYF	TGTGCCAGCAGTCAAGCGCAGGGGCAGGTGGAGACCCAGTACTTC
TRBD2	NA	TRBV23-1	TRBJ2-4	CASSSSRGLLGIGFYIQYF	TGCGCCAGCAGCTCCTCTAGGGGACTATTAGGGATTGGATTTTACATTCAGTACTTC
TRBD2	few	TRBV7-2	TRBJ2-3	CASSLYLAATDTQYF	TGTGCCAGCAGCTTATACCTAGCGGCGACAGATACGCAGTATTTT
TRBD1	NA	TRBV6-4	TRBJ2-1	CASSPGQANNEQFF	TGTGCCAGCAGCCCGGGACAGGCAAACAATGAGCAGTTCTTC
NA	NA	TRBV12-5	TRBJ2-7	CASGLMDGSYEQYF	TGTGCTAGTGGTCTTATGGACGGTTCCTACGAGCAGTACTTC
NA	NA	TRBV7-8	TRBJ2-7	CASSRARGANKQYF	TGTGCCAGCAGCCGAGCCAGGGGAGCTAATAAGCAGTACTTC
NA	NA	TRBV19	TRBJ1-2	CASSISAGGYGYTF	TGTGCCAGTAGTATATCCGCAGGAGGCTATGGCTACACCTTC
NA	few	TRBV27	TRBJ2-7	CASSDRDTYEQYF	TGTGCCAGCAGCGACCGGGACACCTACGAGCAGTACTTC
NA	NA	TRBV6-5	TRBJ1-2	CASTYGGGLGYTF	TGTGCCAGCACTTACGGGGGCGGACTCGGCTACACCTTC
NA	NA	TRBV30	TRBJ1-1	CAWGWTGTEAFF	TGTGCCTGGGGGTGGACGGGCACTGAAGCTTTCTTT
TRBD1	NA	TRBV9	TRBJ1-3	CASSATGGNTIYF	TGTGCCAGCAGCGCGACAGGGGGAAACACCATATATTTT
NA	once	TRBV13	TRBJ1-2	CANSARGYDGYTF	TGTGCCAACAGCGCCAGGGGTTATGATGGCTACACCTTC
NA	few	TRBV6-5	TRBJ1-2	CASSYSFLTGAYGYTF	TGTGCCAGCAGTTACTCCTTCTTAACAGGAGCATATGGCTACACCTTC
NA	NA	TRBV5-4	TRBJ2-1	CASSLVGGNEQFF	TGTGCCAGCAGCTTGGTTGGGGGCAATGAGCAGTTCTTC
NA	NA	TRBV5-4	TRBJ2-1	CASSLGDRGGLAGNEQFF	TGTGCCAGCAGCTTGGGTGACAGGGGTGGGCTAGCGGGCAATGAGCAGTTCTTC
NA	NA	TRBV15	TRBJ1-1	CATSRDGREAFF	TGTGCCACCAGCAGAGATGGACGCGAAGCTTTCTTT
NA	NA	TRBV7-2	TRBJ1-5	CASTPGGEKGQPQHF	TGTGCCAGCACCCCAGGCGGGGAAAAGGGTCAGCCCCAGCATTTT
NA	NA	TRBV5-1	TRBJ2-1	CASSIIQGYNEQFF	TGCGCCAGCAGCATAATACAGGGCTACAATGAGCAGTTCTTC
NA	once	TRBV7-6	TRBJ1-5	CASSSRFGQPQHF	TGTGCCAGCAGCTCCCGGTTTGGTCAGCCCCAGCATTTT
NA	NA	TRBV16	TRBJ1-4	CASSPPGRVVREKLFF	TGTGCCAGCAGCCCTCCTGGCCGGGTAGTCCGTGAAAAACTGTTTTTT
TRBD1	NA	TRBV28	TRBJ2-1	CASSLRQGAYNEQFF	TGTGCCAGCAGTCTCCGACAGGGGGCCTACAATGAGCAGTTCTTC
NA	NA	TRBV30	TRBJ1-5	CAWSVRRQMDQPQHF	TGTGCCTGGAGTGTACGTCGACAGATGGATCAGCCCCAGCATTTT
NA	NA	TRBV6-2/TRBV6-3	TRBJ2-3	CASSRGQNHGTQYF	TGTGCCAGCAGCCGAGGACAGAACCACGGTACGCAGTATTTT
TRBD2	NA	TRBV7-9	TRBJ2-1	CASRSLAGTSYNEQFF	TGTGCCAGCAGATCCCTAGCGGGAACCTCCTACAATGAGCAGTTCTTC
TRBD2	NA	TRBV5-1	TRBJ2-3	CASSRETSGATDTQYF	TGCGCCAGCAGCAGAGAAACTAGCGGGGCCACAGATACGCAGTATTTT